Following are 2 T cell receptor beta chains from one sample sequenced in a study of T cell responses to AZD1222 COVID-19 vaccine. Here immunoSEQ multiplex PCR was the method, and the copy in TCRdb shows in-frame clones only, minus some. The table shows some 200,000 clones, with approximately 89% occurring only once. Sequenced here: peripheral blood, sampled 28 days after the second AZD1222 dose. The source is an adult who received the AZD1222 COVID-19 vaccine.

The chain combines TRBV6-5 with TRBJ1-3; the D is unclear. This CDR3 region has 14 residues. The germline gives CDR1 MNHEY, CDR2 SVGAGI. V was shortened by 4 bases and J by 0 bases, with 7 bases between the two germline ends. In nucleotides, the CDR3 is TGTGCCAGCAGTTTGGCCCACTCTGGAAACACCATATATTTT. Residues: CASSLAHSGNTIYF.

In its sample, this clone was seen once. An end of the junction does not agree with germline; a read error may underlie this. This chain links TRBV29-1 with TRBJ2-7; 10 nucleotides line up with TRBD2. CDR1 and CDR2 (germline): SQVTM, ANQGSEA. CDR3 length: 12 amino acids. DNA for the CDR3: TGCAGCGTCAAACTAGCGGGAAAAGTCGAATTCTTC. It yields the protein CSVKLAGKVEFF.